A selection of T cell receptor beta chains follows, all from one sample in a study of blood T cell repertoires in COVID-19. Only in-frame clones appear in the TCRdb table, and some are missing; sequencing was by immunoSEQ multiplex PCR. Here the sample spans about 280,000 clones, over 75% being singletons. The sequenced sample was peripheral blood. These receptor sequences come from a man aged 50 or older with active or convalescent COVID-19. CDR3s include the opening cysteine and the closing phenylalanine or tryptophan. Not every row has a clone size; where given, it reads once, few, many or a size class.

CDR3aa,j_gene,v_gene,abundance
CASSFRTSGSQFEQFF,TRBJ2-1,TRBV2,NA
CASSFVGAGEKLFF,TRBJ1-4,TRBV28,few
CASSEVRGNYGYTF,TRBJ1-2,TRBV2,NA
CASRPQGTRSVKETQYF,TRBJ2-5,TRBV3-1/TRBV3-2,NA
CASSQGGYTGELFF,TRBJ2-2,TRBV3-1/TRBV3-2,few
CASSLAKDRGGTGELFF,TRBJ2-2,TRBV11-3,NA
CAWSARKRSSYEQYF,TRBJ2-7,TRBV30,NA
CASSPGGSSPLHF,TRBJ1-6,TRBV18,NA
CASSTRSGRDTGELFF,TRBJ2-2,TRBV7-9,NA
CASSQTTGSQNEQFF,TRBJ2-1,TRBV4-3,NA